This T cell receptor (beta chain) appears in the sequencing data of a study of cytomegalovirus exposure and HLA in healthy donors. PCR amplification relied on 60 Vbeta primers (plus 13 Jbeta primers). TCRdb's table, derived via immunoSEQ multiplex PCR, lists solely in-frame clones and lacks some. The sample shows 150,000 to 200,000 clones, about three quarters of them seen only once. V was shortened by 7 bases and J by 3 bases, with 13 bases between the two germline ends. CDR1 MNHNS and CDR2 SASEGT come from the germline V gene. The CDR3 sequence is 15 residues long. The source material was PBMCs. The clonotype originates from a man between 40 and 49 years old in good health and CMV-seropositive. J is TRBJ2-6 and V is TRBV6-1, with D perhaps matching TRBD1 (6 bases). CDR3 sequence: CASKIQGYGANVLTF. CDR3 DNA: TGTGCCAGCAAAATACAGGGTTATGGGGCCAACGTCCTGACTTTC.